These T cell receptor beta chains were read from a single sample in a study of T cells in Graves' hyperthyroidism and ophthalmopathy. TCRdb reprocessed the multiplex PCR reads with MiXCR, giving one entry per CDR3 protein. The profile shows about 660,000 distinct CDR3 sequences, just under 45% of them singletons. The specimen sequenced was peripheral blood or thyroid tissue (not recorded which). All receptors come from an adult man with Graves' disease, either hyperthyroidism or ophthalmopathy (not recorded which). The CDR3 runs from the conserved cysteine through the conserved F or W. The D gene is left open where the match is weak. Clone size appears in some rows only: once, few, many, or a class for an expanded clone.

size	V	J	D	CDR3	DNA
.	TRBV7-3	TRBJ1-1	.	CASSLSGRETEAFF	TGTGCCAGCAGTTTAAGTGGAAGGGAAACTGAAGCTTTCTTT
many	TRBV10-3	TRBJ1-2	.	CAISESPPGYTF	TGTGCCATCAGTGAAAGCCCGCCGGGCTACACCTTC
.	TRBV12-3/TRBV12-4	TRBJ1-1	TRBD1	CASSLRDSKNTEAFF	TGTGCCAGCAGTTTAAGGGACAGTAAGAACACTGAAGCTTTCTTT
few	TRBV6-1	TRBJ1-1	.	CASINREASRSAFF	TGTGCCAGCATTAACAGGGAGGCGAGCCGCTCAGCTTTCTTT
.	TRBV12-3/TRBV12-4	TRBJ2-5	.	CASSLYGGRQETQYF	TGTGCCAGCAGTTTATACGGGGGGCGACAAGAGACCCAGTACTTC
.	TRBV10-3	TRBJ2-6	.	CAISESGESSGANVLTF	TGTGCCATCAGTGAGTCTGGGGAGAGCTCTGGGGCCAACGTCCTGACTTTC
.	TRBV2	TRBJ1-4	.	CASSYTPGSEKLFF	TGTGCCAGCAGTTACACTCCAGGTTCGGAAAAACTGTTTTTT
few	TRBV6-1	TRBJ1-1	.	CASSEAFGRPTEAFF	TGTGCCAGCAGTGAAGCGTTCGGGAGACCCACTGAAGCTTTCTTT
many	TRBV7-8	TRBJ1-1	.	CASSLHQGTEAFF	TGTGCCAGCAGCCTTCACCAGGGCACTGAAGCTTTCTTT
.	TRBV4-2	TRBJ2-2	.	CASSQPTGELFF	TGTGCCAGCAGCCAACCAACCGGGGAGCTGTTTTTT
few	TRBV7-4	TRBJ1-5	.	CAISADGNQPQHF	TGTGCCATCAGCGCGGACGGGAATCAGCCCCAGCATTTT
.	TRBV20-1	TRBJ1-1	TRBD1	CSAGTGFRNTEAFF	TGCAGCGCCGGGACAGGGTTTAGGAACACTGAAGCTTTCTTT
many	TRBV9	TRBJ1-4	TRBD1	CASSAGQNEKLFF	TGTGCCAGCAGCGCGGGACAGAATGAAAAACTGTTTTTT
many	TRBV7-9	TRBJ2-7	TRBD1	CASSLSQTGKYEQYF	TGTGCCAGCAGCTTATCTCAGACAGGGAAATACGAGCAGTACTTC
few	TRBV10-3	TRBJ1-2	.	CASSDRGRPNGYTF	TGTGCCAGCAGTGACCGGGGGCGCCCCAATGGCTACACCTTC
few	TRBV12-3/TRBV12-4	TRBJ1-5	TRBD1	CASSWGQGRNQPQHF	TGTGCCAGCAGTTGGGGACAGGGGAGGAATCAGCCCCAGCATTTT
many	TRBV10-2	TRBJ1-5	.	CASTKDRGSNQPQHF	TGCGCCAGCACCAAGGACAGAGGGAGCAATCAGCCCCAGCATTTT
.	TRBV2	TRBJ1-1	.	CASSPLRGVTEAFF	TGTGCCAGCTCACCTTTGCGAGGAGTCACTGAAGCTTTCTTT
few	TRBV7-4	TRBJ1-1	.	CASSRPGIRNTEAFF	TGTGCCAGCAGTAGACCAGGGATCCGGAACACTGAAGCTTTCTTT
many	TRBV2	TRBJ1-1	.	CASVGAGEAFF	TGTGCCAGCGTGGGGGCAGGGGAAGCTTTCTTT
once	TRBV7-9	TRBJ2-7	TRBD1	CASSQDGQGVAYEQYF	TGTGCCAGCAGCCAAGATGGACAGGGGGTCGCCTACGAGCAGTACTTC
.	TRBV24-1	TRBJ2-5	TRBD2	CATSGPGGGQGTQYF	TGTGCCACCAGTGGGCCGGGGGGAGGCCAAGGGACCCAGTACTTC
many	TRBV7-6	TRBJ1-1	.	CASSFGPENTEAFF	TGTGCCAGCAGCTTTGGACCCGAGAACACTGAAGCTTTCTTT
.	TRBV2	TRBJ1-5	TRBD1	CASSQAGQAEPQHF	TGTGCCAGCAGCCAAGCCGGACAGGCGGAGCCCCAGCATTTT
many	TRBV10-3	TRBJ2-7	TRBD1	CAISGGQGSNEQYF	TGTGCCATCAGCGGGGGACAGGGAAGTAACGAGCAGTACTTC
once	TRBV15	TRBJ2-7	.	CATSGPVGGRLGEQYF	TGTGCCACCAGCGGACCTGTTGGGGGGAGGCTTGGCGAGCAGTACTTC
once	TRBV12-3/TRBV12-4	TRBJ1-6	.	CASSLSGSANSPLHF	TGTGCCAGCAGTTTGTCAGGGTCGGCTAATTCACCCCTCCACTTT
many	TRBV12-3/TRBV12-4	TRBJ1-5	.	CASSPPGRRQPQHF	TGTGCCAGCAGTCCACCGGGACGGAGGCAGCCCCAGCATTTT
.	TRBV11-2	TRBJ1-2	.	CASRDDGVLYGYTF	TGTGCCAGCAGAGATGACGGGGTCCTCTATGGCTACACCTTC
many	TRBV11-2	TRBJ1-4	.	CASSSPANEKLFF	TGTGCCAGCAGCTCACCAGCTAATGAAAAACTGTTTTTT
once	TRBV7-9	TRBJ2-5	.	CASSLTRGRETQYF	TGTGCCAGCAGCTTAACGCGGGGTCGGGAGACCCAGTACTTC
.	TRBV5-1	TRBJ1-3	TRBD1	CASSFRGTGGDDTIYF	TGCGCCAGCAGCTTTCGGGGGACAGGGGGCGACGACACCATATATTTT
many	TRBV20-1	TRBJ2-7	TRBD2	CSARALAGDSSYEQYF	TGCAGTGCTAGAGCACTAGCGGGGGATTCTTCCTACGAGCAGTACTTC
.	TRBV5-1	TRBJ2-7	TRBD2	CASSLEGREGEQYF	TGCGCCAGCAGCTTGGAAGGGCGGGAGGGCGAGCAGTACTTC
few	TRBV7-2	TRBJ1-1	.	CASSLGGLAEAFF	TGTGCCAGCAGCTTAGGGGGCCTCGCTGAAGCTTTCTTT
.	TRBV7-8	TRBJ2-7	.	CASSARGRPAYEQYF	TGTGCCAGCAGCGCACGCGGTCGGCCCGCCTACGAGCAGTACTTC
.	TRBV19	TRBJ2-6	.	CAWSGWAGANVLTF	TGTGCCTGGAGTGGGTGGGCCGGGGCCAACGTCCTGACTTTC
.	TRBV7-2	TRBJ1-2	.	CASKIQGIMNGYTF	TGTGCCAGCAAAATACAGGGCATAATGAATGGCTACACCTTC
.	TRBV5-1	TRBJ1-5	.	CASSLDSRDNQPQHF	TGCGCCAGCAGCTTGGATTCCAGGGACAATCAGCCCCAGCATTTT
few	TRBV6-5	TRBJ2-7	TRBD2	CASSPRGLAGANEQYF	TGTGCCAGCAGCCCTAGGGGACTAGCGGGAGCAAACGAGCAGTACTTC
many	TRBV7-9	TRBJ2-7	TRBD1	CASSLGDRSVEQYF	TGTGCCAGCAGCTTAGGGGACAGGAGTGTGGAGCAGTACTTC
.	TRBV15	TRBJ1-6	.	CATSSDPNSPLHF	TGTGCCACCAGCAGTGACCCGAATTCACCCCTCCACTTT
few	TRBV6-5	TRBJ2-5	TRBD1	CASRTGDSRVTQYF	TGTGCCAGCAGGACAGGGGATTCACGGGTTACCCAGTACTTC
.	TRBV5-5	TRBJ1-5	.	CASSPQGLDQPQHF	TGTGCCAGCAGCCCCCAGGGACTTGATCAGCCCCAGCATTTT
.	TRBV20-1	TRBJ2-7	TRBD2	CSAQSPKTSPLEQYF	TGCAGTGCACAGTCCCCCAAGACTAGCCCCTTGGAGCAGTACTTC
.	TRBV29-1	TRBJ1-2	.	CSLWGSYGYTF	TGCAGTTTATGGGGGTCCTATGGCTACACCTTC
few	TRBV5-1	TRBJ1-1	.	CASSLESGNTEAFF	TGCGCCAGCAGCTTGGAGTCGGGAAACACTGAAGCTTTCTTT
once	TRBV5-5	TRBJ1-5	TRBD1	CASSPGGGQLNQPQHF	TGTGCCAGCAGCCCCGGGGGGGGACAGCTCAATCAGCCCCAGCATTTT
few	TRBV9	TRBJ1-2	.	CASSPRQVFYGYTF	TGTGCCAGCAGCCCCCGACAGGTCTTCTATGGCTACACCTTC
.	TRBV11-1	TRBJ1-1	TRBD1	CARGLGQGTNTEAFF	TGTGCTAGAGGCCTAGGACAGGGGACGAACACTGAAGCTTTCTTT
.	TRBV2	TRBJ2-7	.	CASSEDLPSTYEQYF	TGTGCCAGCAGTGAGGACCTCCCCTCCACCTACGAGCAGTACTTC
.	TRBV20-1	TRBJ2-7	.	CSARDFEQGIYEQYF	TGCAGTGCTAGAGATTTCGAACAGGGCATCTACGAGCAGTACTTC
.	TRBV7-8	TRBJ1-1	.	CASSLTGRSAEAFF	TGTGCCAGCAGCTTAACAGGGAGGAGCGCTGAAGCTTTCTTT
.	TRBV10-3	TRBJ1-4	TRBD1	CAIRGGDSNEKLFF	TGTGCCATCAGAGGGGGGGACAGTAATGAAAAACTGTTTTTT
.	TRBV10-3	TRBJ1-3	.	CAISGAERSDTIYF	TGTGCCATCAGTGGGGCAGAAAGGTCGGACACCATATATTTT
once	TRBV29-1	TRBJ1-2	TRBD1	CSLTGDSGYTF	TGCAGCTTGACAGGGGACAGTGGCTACACCTTC
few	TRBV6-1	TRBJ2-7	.	CASTNLDPPYEQYF	TGTGCCAGCACTAACCTTGACCCGCCCTACGAGCAGTACTTC
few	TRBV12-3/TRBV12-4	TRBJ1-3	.	CASRKGSSGNTIYF	TGTGCCAGCAGAAAGGGTTCCTCTGGAAACACCATATATTTT
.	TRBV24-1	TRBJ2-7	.	CATSEDGTSGVYEQYF	TGTGCCACCAGTGAGGACGGGACTTCGGGAGTGTACGAGCAGTACTTC